These T cell receptor beta chains were read from a single sample in a study of T-cell reconstitution after alpha-beta-depleted transplantation in children. Via MiXCR, TCRdb re-called the PCR reads, giving one row per CDR3 protein. In the table there are 530,000 or so distinct CDR3 sequences, about a quarter of which are singletons. Sequencing was performed on PBMCs, taken before TCRalphabeta/CD19-depleted stem cell transplant. The origin of the receptors is a boy under two years old with Wiskott-Aldrich syndrome, due to receive a stem cell transplant. Each CDR3 is given with its conserved first and last residue. Size is omitted from some rows. Given values are once, few, many or a class for expanded clones.

V gene	clone size	J gene	CDR3 protein
TRBV28	-	TRBJ2-7	CATSSGFLGEQYF
TRBV7-2	-	TRBJ2-3	CASSLYGSTSDTQYF
TRBV4-1	-	TRBJ1-1	CASSQVPLNTEAFF
TRBV7-6	-	TRBJ2-3	CASSLAASGRSDTQYF
TRBV12-3/TRBV12-4	-	TRBJ1-2	CASSTVRSGYTF
TRBV6-1	once	TRBJ2-1	CASSEWDRAYNEQFF
TRBV10-3	many	TRBJ2-1	CAISEQGLAGGHEQFF
TRBV4-2	few	TRBJ2-1	CASSQVSGTAYNEQFF
TRBV29-1	-	TRBJ1-2	CSVERRGSSQGYTF
TRBV15	few	TRBJ2-1	CATSRKRDYLYNEQFF
TRBV20-1	once	TRBJ1-1	CSARESSQKNTEAFF
TRBV5-1	few	TRBJ1-2	CASSFERDGYTF
TRBV5-5	-	TRBJ1-2	CASSPSDRGRGYGYTF
TRBV28	-	TRBJ2-7	CASSPLDYEQYF
TRBV7-9	-	TRBJ1-1	CASSLKTDAFF
TRBV2	few	TRBJ2-7	CASSFGNRGPISYEQYF
TRBV12-3/TRBV12-4	few	TRBJ2-3	CASSPSGNRKESDTQYF
TRBV12-3/TRBV12-4	-	TRBJ2-1	CASSAGTSGRALNEQFF
TRBV6-5	-	TRBJ2-5	CASSLLLAGRETQYF
TRBV6-1	few	TRBJ2-3	CASSEWQGAGDTQYF
TRBV12-3/TRBV12-4	few	TRBJ2-5	CASRKNVGAETQYF
TRBV7-3	few	TRBJ2-2	CASRPTTNTGELFF
TRBV29-1	-	TRBJ2-7	CSARTGLRGQYF
TRBV5-8	-	TRBJ1-1	CASSFGVANTEAFF
TRBV12-3/TRBV12-4	few	TRBJ2-7	CASSLAEYYEQYF
TRBV10-3	-	TRBJ2-1	CAISKTSDGNEQFF
TRBV4-1	few	TRBJ1-3	CASSQVPGKAGNTIYF
TRBV20-1	few	TRBJ2-1	CSARDLNRGKYNEQFF
TRBV7-9	few	TRBJ1-5	CASSSLQGGSGPQHF
TRBV18	-	TRBJ1-1	CASSQDENTEAFF
TRBV2	few	TRBJ1-2	CASSGTGYGYTF
TRBV6-2/TRBV6-3	-	TRBJ2-7	CASIRGGTGNYEQYF
TRBV6-6	few	TRBJ2-2	CASRTSGPLNAGELFF
TRBV7-7	few	TRBJ2-2	CASSQAGGPNTGELFF
TRBV12-3/TRBV12-4	-	TRBJ2-2	CASRGRNTGELFF
TRBV30	-	TRBJ2-5	CAWSPGGRETQYF
TRBV20-1	few	TRBJ1-5	CSARDRDRVYQPQHF
TRBV5-1	few	TRBJ1-1	CASSNTLDTEAFF
TRBV29-1	-	TRBJ2-5	CSVAGLGLRAQYF
TRBV7-9	-	TRBJ1-5	CASSGDTYQPQHF
TRBV20-1	-	TRBJ2-5	CSASLVGRTQYF
TRBV4-1	once	TRBJ2-3	CASSARQGAQGGTDTQYF
TRBV5-1	-	TRBJ1-4	CASSFNPGGVGEKLFF
TRBV3-1	-	TRBJ1-1	CASSQGSVGEAFF
TRBV7-3	-	TRBJ2-1	CASSLRGDSDSYNEQFF
TRBV20-1	few	TRBJ2-3	CSARRSGITDTQYF
TRBV5-5	-	TRBJ2-4	CASSLLAGEAKNIQYF
TRBV28	few	TRBJ2-7	CASSFARHKLSLSYEQYF
TRBV5-1	few	TRBJ2-5	CASRRQQETQYF
TRBV15	few	TRBJ1-3	CATSRDSSGNTIYF
TRBV2	-	TRBJ2-3	CASTSNLDTQYF
TRBV5-1	few	TRBJ1-1	CASSLAGDSTEAFF
TRBV7-3	few	TRBJ2-6	CASSLGVGGRGANVLTF
TRBV27	few	TRBJ2-7	CASSFSGSGEQYF